The T cell receptor beta chain under discussion was sequenced for a study of blood T cell repertoires in COVID-19 (dated by TCRdb to the early 2020s). In the study overall: Collaborator samples came from the United States, Italy and Spain and covered acute and convalescent phases of COVID-19. Subjects who had been exposed to COVID-19, were actively infected with it, or had recovered from it provided the deeply sampled blood TCRbeta repertoires that made up the dataset. The samples were drawn from the first 160 participants of the ongoing ImmuneRACE study and from under 1,500 subjects provided by 6 global collaborators. The prospective study material was composed of cDNA or gDNA derived from T cells, B-cell-depleted T cells, or PBMCs. A de-identified subject ID, COVID-19 status, age in years and sex were almost always included in the sample metadata. The repertoires were released in a freely available public database intended as a resource for research on the immune response to SARS-CoV-2. Where available, HLA class I and class II types were obtained from metadata supplied by the sample provider rather than from assay-based typing.

At one collaborating source in Seattle, patients were enrolled during active infection and were followed longitudinally through the course of disease. Whole blood was collected in K2EDTA tubes by collaborating institutions according to the institutions' own protocols. For TCRbeta analysis, collaborators shipped samples as frozen whole blood, isolated PBMCs, or DNA extracted from either of those sample types. TCRbeta CDR3 regions were amplified from genomic DNA by means of the immunoSEQ Assay, a bias-controlled multiplex PCR. The original methods were these. Nucleated cell counts per sample were estimated from amplification of reference gene primers within the assay. To quantify the absolute abundance of each unique TCRbeta CDR3 rearrangement, sequence reads were collapsed and filtered. For each sample, productive Simpson clonality was calculated as the square root of Simpson's diversity index over productive rearrangements. TCRdb stores this immuneACCESS table with in-frame sequences only. Part of the clones is absent; in the studies checked, under half of the shortfall reflects unresolved V genes, and no reason is known for the rest. That table is the source of V, J and clone size, and D and trimming were worked out from the DNA. The sample table records around 400,000 clones; about 87% of these occur just once. The leading ten clones occupy 10% of the sample.

On this clone: Its binding antigen is unknown. Per-base qualities were not stored, and no clone one base away is much larger.

What the authors observed across the whole study: The amount of clinical and demographic metadata varied by source and participant and was provided uncurated.

Counted from cysteine to phenylalanine, this CDR3 has 12 amino acids. Only the CDR3 DNA is retained, 36 bases long and in frame from the first base. V gives up 4 bases and J gives up 3 bases, and the segment between their germline ends measures 3 bases. For CDR1 and CDR2, the germline V gene lists MGHRA and YSYEKL. This TCR was recovered from a woman between 25 and 40 years old with COVID-19, enrolled during active disease. Specimen: peripheral blood. This sequence uses TRBV4-1 and TRBJ2-2, with the D segment identity uncertain. This receptor carries the CDR3 CASSLDTGELFF. The DNA reads TGCGCCAGCAGCCTCGACACCGGGGAGCTGTTTTTT.